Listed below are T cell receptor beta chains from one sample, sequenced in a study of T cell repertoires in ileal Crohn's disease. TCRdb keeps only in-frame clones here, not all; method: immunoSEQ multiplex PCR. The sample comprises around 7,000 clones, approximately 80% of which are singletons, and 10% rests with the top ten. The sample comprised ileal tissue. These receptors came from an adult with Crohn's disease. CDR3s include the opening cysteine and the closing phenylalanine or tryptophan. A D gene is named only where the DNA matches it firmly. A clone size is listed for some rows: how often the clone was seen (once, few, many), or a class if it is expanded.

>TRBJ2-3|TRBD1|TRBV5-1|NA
CASSPGQAITDTQYF
TGCGCCAGCAGCCCCGGACAGGCCATCACAGATACGCAGTATTTT
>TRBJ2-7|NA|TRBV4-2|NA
CASSQERAGREQYF
TGTGCCAGCAGCCAAGAGCGGGCGGGGCGCGAGCAGTACTTC
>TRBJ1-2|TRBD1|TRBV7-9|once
CASSQDQGAGGYTF
TGTGCCAGCAGCCAAGACCAGGGGGCGGGCGGCTACACCTTC
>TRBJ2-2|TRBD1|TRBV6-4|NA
CASRQQGLSTGELFF
TGTGCCAGCAGACAACAGGGGTTGAGCACCGGGGAGCTGTTTTTT
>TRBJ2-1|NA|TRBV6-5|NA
CASRLADSGGNEQFF
TGTGCCAGCAGACTTGCAGATTCTGGGGGAAATGAGCAGTTCTTC
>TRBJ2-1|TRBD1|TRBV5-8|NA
CASSPDRSSYNEQFF
TGTGCCAGCAGCCCGGACAGGAGCTCCTACAATGAGCAGTTCTTC
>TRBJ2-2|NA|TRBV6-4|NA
CASSEGDTGELFF
TGTGCCAGCAGTGAGGGGGACACCGGGGAGCTGTTTTTT
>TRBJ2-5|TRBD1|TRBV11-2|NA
CASSSQGAGQETQYF
TGTGCCAGCAGTTCCCAGGGGGCTGGCCAAGAGACCCAGTACTTC
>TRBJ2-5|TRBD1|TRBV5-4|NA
CASSLGQGLYQETQYF
TGTGCCAGCAGCCTGGGACAGGGCCTCTACCAAGAGACCCAGTACTTC
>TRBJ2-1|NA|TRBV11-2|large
CASSPAGARNEQFF
TGTGCCAGCAGCCCCGCGGGGGCCCGCAATGAGCAGTTCTTC